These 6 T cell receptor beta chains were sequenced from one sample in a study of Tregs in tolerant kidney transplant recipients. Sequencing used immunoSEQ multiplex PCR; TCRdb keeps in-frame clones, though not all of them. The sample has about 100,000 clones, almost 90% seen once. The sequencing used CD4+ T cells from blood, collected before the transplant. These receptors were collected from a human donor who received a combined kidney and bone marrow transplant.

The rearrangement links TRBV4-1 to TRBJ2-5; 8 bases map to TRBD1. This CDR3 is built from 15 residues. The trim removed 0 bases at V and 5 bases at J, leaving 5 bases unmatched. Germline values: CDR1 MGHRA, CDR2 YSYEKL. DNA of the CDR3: TGCGCCAGCAGCCAAGAGGACAGGGCGAGGGAGACCCAGTACTTC. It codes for CASSQEDRARETQYF.

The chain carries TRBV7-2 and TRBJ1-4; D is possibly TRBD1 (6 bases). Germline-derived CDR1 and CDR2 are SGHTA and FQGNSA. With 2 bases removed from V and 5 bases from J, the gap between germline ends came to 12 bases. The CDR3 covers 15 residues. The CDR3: CASSLSAGENEKLFF. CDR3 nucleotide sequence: TGTGCCAGCAGCTTAAGCGCAGGGGAGAATGAAAAACTGTTTTTT.

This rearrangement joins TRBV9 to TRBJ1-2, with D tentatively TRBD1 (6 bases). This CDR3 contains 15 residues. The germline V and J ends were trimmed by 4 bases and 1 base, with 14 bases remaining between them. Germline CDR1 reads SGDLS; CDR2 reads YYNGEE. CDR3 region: CASSSDPRGNYGYTF. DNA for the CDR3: TGTGCCAGCAGCTCAGATCCCAGGGGTAACTATGGCTACACCTTC.

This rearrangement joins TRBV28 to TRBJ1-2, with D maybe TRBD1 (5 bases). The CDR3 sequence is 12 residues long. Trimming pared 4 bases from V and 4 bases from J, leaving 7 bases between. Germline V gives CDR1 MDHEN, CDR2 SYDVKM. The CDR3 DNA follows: TGTGCCAGCAGTTCCCAGGGCTATGGCTACACCTTC. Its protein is CASSSQGYGYTF.

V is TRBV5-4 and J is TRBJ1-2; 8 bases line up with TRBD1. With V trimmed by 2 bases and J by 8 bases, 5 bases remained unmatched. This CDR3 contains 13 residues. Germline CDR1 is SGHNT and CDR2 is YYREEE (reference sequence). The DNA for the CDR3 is TGTGCCAGCAGCTTTGACAGGGGCGGCGGCTACACCTTC. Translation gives CASSFDRGGGYTF.

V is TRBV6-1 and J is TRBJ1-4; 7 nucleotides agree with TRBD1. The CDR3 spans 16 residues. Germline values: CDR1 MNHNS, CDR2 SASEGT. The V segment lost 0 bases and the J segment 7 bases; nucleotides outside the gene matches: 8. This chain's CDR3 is CASSEATGWYGEKLFF. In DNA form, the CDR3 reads TGTGCCAGCAGTGAAGCGACAGGGTGGTATGGTGAAAAACTGTTTTTT.